These T cell receptor beta chains were read from a single sample in a study of cytomegalovirus exposure and HLA in healthy donors. The method was immunoSEQ multiplex PCR; TCRdb's version includes in-frame clones alone and lacks a portion of them. The table lists 100,000 or so clones, 60% to 85% of them singletons. Sequencing input: PBMCs. These receptors were collected from a man aged 40-49 years in good health and CMV-seronegative. CDR3s include the opening cysteine and the closing phenylalanine or tryptophan. The D gene is left open where the match is weak. Size is omitted from some rows. Given values are once, few, many or a class for expanded clones.

J gene | clone size | D gene | V gene | CDR3 protein
TRBJ2-7 | . | TRBD2 | TRBV5-1 | CASSPRTSGGAYEQYF
TRBJ1-5 | . | . | TRBV7-9 | CASSLASNQPQHF
TRBJ2-7 | . | TRBD1 | TRBV6-5 | CASSLGQGYEQYF
TRBJ2-7 | once | . | TRBV28 | CAIQGPKRTYEQYF
TRBJ1-4 | . | TRBD1 | TRBV5-1 | CASSRGQAEEKLFF
TRBJ1-4 | . | . | TRBV5-6 | CASRGKGQGEKLFF
. | . | . | TRBV10-3 | CAISGDSFFEQYF
TRBJ1-3 | . | TRBD1 | TRBV7-2 | CASSLVRGLAGNTIYF
TRBJ1-3 | . | . | TRBV5-1 | CASSHGQPGNTIYF
TRBJ2-4 | . | . | TRBV10-1 | CASSELASGIQYF
TRBJ2-7 | . | TRBD1 | TRBV7-8 | CASSYTAPGTGTEQYF
TRBJ2-1 | . | TRBD1 | TRBV7-8 | CASSFSGTGGNNEQFF
TRBJ1-6 | . | . | TRBV28 | CASSLAHFADSYNSPLHF
TRBJ2-3 | . | . | TRBV5-4 | CASSFSTTQYF
TRBJ2-7 | few | . | TRBV11-3 | CASSLAVLSVGEQYF
TRBJ1-1 | . | . | TRBV4-3 | CASSQDFFRGAVNTEAFF
TRBJ1-5 | . | . | TRBV6-1 | CASSDNRGSNQPQHF
TRBJ2-5 | . | . | TRBV5-6 | CASSLGLGVKTQYF
TRBJ2-2 | . | . | TRBV4-3 | CASSQDLTSNTGELFF
TRBJ2-5 | . | TRBD2 | TRBV7-3 | CASSLRSRGGETQYF
TRBJ2-6 | . | . | TRBV6-1 | CASSDSAVLSSGANVLTF
TRBJ2-3 | . | TRBD1 | TRBV4-1 | CASSQMDRVGDTQYF
TRBJ2-5 | . | TRBD2 | TRBV2 | CASAGPSGRAEETQYF
TRBJ2-5 | . | . | TRBV10-3 | CAIRAAEETQYF
TRBJ2-7 | . | TRBD2 | TRBV7-6 | CASSPRLATLLEQYF
TRBJ2-2 | . | . | TRBV30 | CAWKTPNTGELFF
TRBJ1-1 | . | . | TRBV4-1 | CASSQEEQGLGTEAFF
TRBJ2-1 | few | TRBD2 | TRBV10-3 | CAISESGGTYNEQFF
TRBJ2-2 | . | . | TRBV7-9 | CASRSPNGELFF
TRBJ2-3 | once | TRBD2 | TRBV27 | CASSSGTSGGASTDTQYF
TRBJ2-3 | . | TRBD2 | TRBV7-9 | CASSLSSGSTDTQYF
TRBJ1-1 | once | . | TRBV7-9 | CASSPVVGAVNTEAFF
TRBJ2-3 | . | TRBD2 | TRBV29-1 | CSVGSSGGPVDTQYF
TRBJ1-2 | few | TRBD1 | TRBV28 | CASIDPGQGYGYTF
TRBJ1-2 | . | TRBD1 | TRBV29-1 | CSVEQGADGYTF
TRBJ1-4 | . | TRBD1 | TRBV7-8 | CASSKGQGGGEKLFF
TRBJ2-7 | . | . | TRBV14 | CASSRTVLGFSYEQYF
TRBJ1-1 | . | TRBD1 | TRBV30 | CAWSGTGGLSTEAFF
TRBJ2-7 | . | . | TRBV6-1 | CASGQYEQYF
TRBJ2-2 | . | . | TRBV29-1 | CSALPGTGELFF